These 4 T cell receptor beta chains came from one sample sequenced in a study of circulating and synovial CD4+ cells in juvenile arthritis. TCRdb's copy holds only in-frame clones and misses some; the assay was immunoSEQ multiplex PCR. The sample lists around 32,000 clones, about 93% occurring once. Specimen: CD4+ T cells from blood. The receptors originated from a human donor with juvenile idiopathic arthritis.

This sequence joins TRBV5-1 and TRBJ2-7; tentatively, D is TRBD1 (5 bases). CDR3 length: 13 amino acids. V shed 5 bases and J shed 3 bases, with 12 bases lying between them. Germline V gene lookup returns CDR1 SGHRS and CDR2 YFSETQ. The DNA for the CDR3 is TGCGCCAGCAGTATTGACAGTGGCTACGAGCAGTACTTC. Translated, it gives CASSIDSGYEQYF.

This chain uses TRBV2 with TRBJ2-1; 7 bases are a match to TRBD2. This CDR3 spans 12 amino acids. Germline loops: CDR1 SNHLY, CDR2 FYNNEI. Losses at the gene ends were 7 bases for V and 12 bases for J; bases not matched to a gene: 9. The CDR3 DNA sequence: TGTGCCAGCAACCTACTAGCGAAGCGGCAGTTCTTC. Its translation: CASNLLAKRQFF.

The chain recombines TRBV9 with TRBJ2-3; TRBD1 might be the D (6 bases). With 3 bases removed from V and 1 base from J, the gap between germline ends came to 15 bases. The length of the CDR3 is 16 residues. CDR1 is SGDLS, CDR2 YYNGEE, per germline. In nucleotides, the CDR3 is TGTGCCAGCAGCGGCTTAGGGGGTGGGGGCACAGATACGCAGTATTTT. Translating it yields CASSGLGGGGTDTQYF.

This rearrangement joins TRBV2 to TRBJ2-3, with 7 bases that match TRBD2. Per germline, CDR1 SNHLY and CDR2 FYNNEI. V lost 4 bases and J lost 1; bases outside the gene matches: 5. CDR3 length: 15 residues. This CDR3 reads CASSVGREGTDTQYF. In nucleotides, the CDR3 is TGTGCCAGCAGTGTGGGCCGGGAGGGCACAGATACGCAGTATTTT.